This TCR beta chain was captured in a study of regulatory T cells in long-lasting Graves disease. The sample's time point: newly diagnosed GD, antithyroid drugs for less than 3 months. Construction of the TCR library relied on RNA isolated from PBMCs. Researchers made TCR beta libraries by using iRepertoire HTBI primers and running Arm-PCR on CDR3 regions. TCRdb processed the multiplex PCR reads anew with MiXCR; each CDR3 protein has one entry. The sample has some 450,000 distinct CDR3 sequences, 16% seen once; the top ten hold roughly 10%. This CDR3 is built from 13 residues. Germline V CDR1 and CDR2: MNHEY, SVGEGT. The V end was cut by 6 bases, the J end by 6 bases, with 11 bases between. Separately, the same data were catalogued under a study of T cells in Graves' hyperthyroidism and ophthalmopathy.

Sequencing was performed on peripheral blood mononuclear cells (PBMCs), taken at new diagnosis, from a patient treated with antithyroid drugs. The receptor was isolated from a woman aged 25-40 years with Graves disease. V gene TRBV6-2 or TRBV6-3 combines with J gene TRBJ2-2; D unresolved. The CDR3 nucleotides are TGTGCCAGCAGCCTCAGGCGGCCCGGGGAGCTGTTTTTT. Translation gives CASSLRRPGELFF.